The T cell receptor (beta chain) under discussion was sequenced for a study of blood T cell repertoires in COVID-19. Background on the study: The analysed material was cDNA or gDNA that came from T cells, B-cell-depleted T cells, or PBMCs.

Looked up from germline, CDR1 is LNHDA and CDR2 is SQIVND (reference sequence). The ends were cut back, 3 bases at V and 4 bases at J, with 16 bases in the middle. This CDR3 spans 16 amino acids. TCRdb keeps only in-frame clones here, not all; method: immunoSEQ multiplex PCR. The sample consists of about 310,000 clones, around 87% of them appearing once. The TCR was taken from a woman aged 40 to 50 with COVID-19, enrolled during active disease. The sequenced sample was peripheral blood. V usage is TRBV19 and J usage is TRBJ2-4; D gene unclear. As DNA, the CDR3 is TGTGCCAGTAGTATCTGGCGGTCGACTTTAAAAAACATTCAGTACTTC. It yields the protein CASSIWRSTLKNIQYF.